This T cell receptor (beta chain) was retrieved from a study of regulatory T cells in long-lasting Graves disease. Trimming took off 6 bases at V and 3 bases at J, with 2 bases between the two ends. This CDR3 comprises 10 residues. In germline, CDR1 is SNHLY, CDR2 FYNNEI. Building of the TCR beta libraries involved iRepertoire HTBI primers and Arm-PCR of CDR3 regions. TCRdb ran MiXCR on the multiplex PCR reads and lists one entry per CDR3 protein. The table records more than 450,000 distinct CDR3 sequences, around 16% of them present only once. Overall study results and limits: Newly diagnosed patients shared 1,000 or so public clonotypes; persistent patients shared about 2,700.

There are many counts of this clonotype. Its matching antigen is unknown. As for time point: newly diagnosed GD, antithyroid drugs for less than 3 months. RNA extracted from PBMCs served as the sequencing template. An endocrinology unit in Xi'an, China, supplied the patients. The sample was also linked to a second study, of T cells in Graves' hyperthyroidism and ophthalmopathy.

This specimen was peripheral blood mononuclear cells (PBMCs), taken at new diagnosis, from a patient treated with antithyroid drugs. The chain joins TRBV2 to TRBJ1-1; D uncertain. The receptor was derived from a man in his forties with Graves disease. The CDR3 DNA reads TGTGCCAGCAGATACACTGAAGCTTTCTTT. This translates into CASRYTEAFF.